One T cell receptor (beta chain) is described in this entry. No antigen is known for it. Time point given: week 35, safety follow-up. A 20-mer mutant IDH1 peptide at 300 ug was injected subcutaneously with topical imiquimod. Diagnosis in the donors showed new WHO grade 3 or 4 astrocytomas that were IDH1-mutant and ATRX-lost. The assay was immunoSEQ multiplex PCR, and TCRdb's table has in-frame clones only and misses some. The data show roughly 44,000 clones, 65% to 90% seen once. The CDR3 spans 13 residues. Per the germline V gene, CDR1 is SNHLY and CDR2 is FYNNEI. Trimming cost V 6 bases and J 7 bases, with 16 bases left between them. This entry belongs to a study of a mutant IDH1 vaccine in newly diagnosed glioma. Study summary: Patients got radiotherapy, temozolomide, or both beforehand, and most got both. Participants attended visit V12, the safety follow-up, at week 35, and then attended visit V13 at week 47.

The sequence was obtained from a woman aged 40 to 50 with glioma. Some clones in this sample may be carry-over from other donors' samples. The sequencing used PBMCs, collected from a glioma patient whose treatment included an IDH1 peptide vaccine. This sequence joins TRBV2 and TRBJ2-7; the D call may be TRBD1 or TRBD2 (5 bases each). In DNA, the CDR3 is TGTGCCAGCAGGTCCCCGGGACCCCATGAGCAGTACTTC. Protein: CASRSPGPHEQYF.